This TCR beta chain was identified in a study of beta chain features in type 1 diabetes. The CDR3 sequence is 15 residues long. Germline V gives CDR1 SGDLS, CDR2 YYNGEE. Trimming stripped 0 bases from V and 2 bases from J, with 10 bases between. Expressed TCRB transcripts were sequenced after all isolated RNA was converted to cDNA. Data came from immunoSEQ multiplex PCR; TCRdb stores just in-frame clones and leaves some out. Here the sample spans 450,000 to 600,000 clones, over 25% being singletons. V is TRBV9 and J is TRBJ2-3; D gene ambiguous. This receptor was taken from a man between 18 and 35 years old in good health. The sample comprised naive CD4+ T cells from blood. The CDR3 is CASSVDSTPTDTQYF. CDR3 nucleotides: TGTGCCAGCAGCGTAGATAGCACACCCACAGATACGCAGTATTTT.